Listed below are T cell receptor beta chains from one sample, sequenced in a study of T-cell reconstitution after alpha-beta-depleted transplantation in children. From the PCR reads, TCRdb called clonotypes with MiXCR, one entry per CDR3 protein. Of fewer than 1 million distinct CDR3 sequences in the sample, approximately 15% were seen once. The sequences come from PBMCs, mostly from graft donor cells, collected 360 days after TCRalphabeta/CD19-depleted stem cell transplant. These receptors came from a male patient younger than 18 who had a stem cell transplant for acute lymphoblastic leukemia, so the T cells may come from the graft donor. CDR3s include the opening cysteine and the closing phenylalanine or tryptophan. D genes are given only for firm matches. Clone size is shown for a subset of rows, as once, few, many or a class of expanded clone.

j_call: TRBJ2-1
v_call: TRBV29-1
clone_size: few
d_call: -
cdr3_nt: TGCAGCTTCAGGGACTTCCCGGGGAATGAGCAGTTCTTC
cdr3_aa: CSFRDFPGNEQFF

j_call: TRBJ2-7
v_call: TRBV6-2/TRBV6-3
clone_size: few
d_call: TRBD2
cdr3_nt: TGTGCCAGCAGTTATATAGCGGGAGGCCTATCCTACGAGCAGTACTTC
cdr3_aa: CASSYIAGGLSYEQYF

j_call: TRBJ2-7
v_call: TRBV7-9
clone_size: -
d_call: -
cdr3_nt: TGTGCCAGCAGCTATGTGACCGAGCAGTACTTC
cdr3_aa: CASSYVTEQYF

j_call: TRBJ2-5
v_call: TRBV5-1
clone_size: few
d_call: -
cdr3_nt: TGCGCCAGCAGCCGCCCTCGTACAGGGCTCCAAGAGACCCAGTACTTC
cdr3_aa: CASSRPRTGLQETQYF

j_call: TRBJ1-2
v_call: TRBV3-1
clone_size: few
d_call: -
cdr3_nt: TGTGCCAGCAGCCAAGATATGGCAACCTGGGGCGGCTACACCTTC
cdr3_aa: CASSQDMATWGGYTF

j_call: TRBJ2-7
v_call: TRBV5-8
clone_size: -
d_call: -
cdr3_nt: TGTGCCAGCAGCTTGGAAGGCAGGGCTCCCGAGCAGTACTTC
cdr3_aa: CASSLEGRAPEQYF

j_call: TRBJ2-7
v_call: TRBV5-1
clone_size: -
d_call: -
cdr3_nt: TGCGCCAGCAGACGAATAGATGACTACGAGCAGTACTTC
cdr3_aa: CASRRIDDYEQYF

j_call: TRBJ2-7
v_call: TRBV27
clone_size: -
d_call: TRBD2
cdr3_nt: TGTGCCAGCAGTTTCCGCCCCGGGACTAGCGGCCCCTACGAGCAGTACTTC
cdr3_aa: CASSFRPGTSGPYEQYF

j_call: TRBJ2-6
v_call: TRBV20-1
clone_size: -
d_call: -
cdr3_nt: TGCAGTGCTGCTTTTTCTGGGGCCAACGTCCTGACTTTC
cdr3_aa: CSAAFSGANVLTF

j_call: TRBJ2-2
v_call: TRBV2
clone_size: few
d_call: TRBD2
cdr3_nt: TGTGCCAACACGGGACTAGTTGCCGGGGAGCTGTTTTTT
cdr3_aa: CANTGLVAGELFF

j_call: TRBJ2-3
v_call: TRBV20-1
clone_size: few
d_call: -
cdr3_nt: TGCAGTGTCTTGAGCCCAGGTCGTGCAGATACGCAGTATTTT
cdr3_aa: CSVLSPGRADTQYF

j_call: TRBJ2-3
v_call: TRBV27
clone_size: -
d_call: TRBD2
cdr3_nt: TGTGCCAGCAGTCTACTAGCGGGCACTAGCACAGATACGCAGTATTTT
cdr3_aa: CASSLLAGTSTDTQYF

j_call: TRBJ2-7
v_call: TRBV12-3/TRBV12-4
clone_size: many
d_call: -
cdr3_nt: TGTGCCAGCAGTTTCGGCAGGGGTGTCCACGAGCAGTACTTC
cdr3_aa: CASSFGRGVHEQYF

j_call: TRBJ2-3
v_call: TRBV11-1
clone_size: few
d_call: -
cdr3_nt: TGTGCCAGCAGCCGCCCGACTGAGCCCGTCGGAGGGAGCACAGATACGCAGTATTTT
cdr3_aa: CASSRPTEPVGGSTDTQYF